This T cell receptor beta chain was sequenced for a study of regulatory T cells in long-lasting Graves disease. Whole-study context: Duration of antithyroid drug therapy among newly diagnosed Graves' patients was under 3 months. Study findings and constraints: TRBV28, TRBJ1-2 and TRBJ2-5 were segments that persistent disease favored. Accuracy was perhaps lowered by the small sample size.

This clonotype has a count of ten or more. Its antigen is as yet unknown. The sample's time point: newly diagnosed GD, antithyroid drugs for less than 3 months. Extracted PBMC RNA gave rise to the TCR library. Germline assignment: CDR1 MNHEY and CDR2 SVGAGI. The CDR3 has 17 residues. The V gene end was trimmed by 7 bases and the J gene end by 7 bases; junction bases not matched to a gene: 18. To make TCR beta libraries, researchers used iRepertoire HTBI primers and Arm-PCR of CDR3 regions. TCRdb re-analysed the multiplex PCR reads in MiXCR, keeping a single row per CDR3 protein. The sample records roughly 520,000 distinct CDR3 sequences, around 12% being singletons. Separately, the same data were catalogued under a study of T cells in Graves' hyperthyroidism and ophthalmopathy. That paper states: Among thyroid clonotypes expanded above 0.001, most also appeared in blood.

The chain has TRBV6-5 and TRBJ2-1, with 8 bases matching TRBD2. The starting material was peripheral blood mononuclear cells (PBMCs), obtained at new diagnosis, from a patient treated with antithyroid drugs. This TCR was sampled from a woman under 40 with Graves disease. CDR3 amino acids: CASTYLPGSGGRNEQFF. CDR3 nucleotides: TGTGCCAGCACTTATCTTCCAGGGAGCGGGGGTCGAAATGAGCAGTTCTTC.